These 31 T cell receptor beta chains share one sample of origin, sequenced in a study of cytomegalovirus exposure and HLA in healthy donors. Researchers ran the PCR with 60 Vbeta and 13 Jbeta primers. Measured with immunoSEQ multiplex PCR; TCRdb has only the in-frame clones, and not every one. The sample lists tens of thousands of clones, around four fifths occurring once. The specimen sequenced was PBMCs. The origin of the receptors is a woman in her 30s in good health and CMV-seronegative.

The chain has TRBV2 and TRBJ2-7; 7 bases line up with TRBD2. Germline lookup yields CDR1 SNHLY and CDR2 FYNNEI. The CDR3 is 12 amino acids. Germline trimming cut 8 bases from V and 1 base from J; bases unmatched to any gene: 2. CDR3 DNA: TGTGCCAGCGGGAGGGGATCCTACGAGCAGTACGTC. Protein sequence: CASGRGSYEQYV.

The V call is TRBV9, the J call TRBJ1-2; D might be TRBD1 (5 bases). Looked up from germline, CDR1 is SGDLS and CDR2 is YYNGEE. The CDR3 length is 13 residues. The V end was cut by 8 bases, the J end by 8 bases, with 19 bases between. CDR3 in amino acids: CASVRRGPGGYTF. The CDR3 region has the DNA TGTGCCAGTGTACGGAGGGGCCCTGGAGGCTACACCTTC. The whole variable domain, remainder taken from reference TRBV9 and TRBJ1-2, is DSGVTQTPKHLITATGQRVTLRCSPRSGDLSVYWYQQSLDQGLQFLIQYYNGEERAKGNILERFSAQQFPDLHSELNLSSLELGDSALYFCASVRRGPGGYTFGSGTRLTVV.

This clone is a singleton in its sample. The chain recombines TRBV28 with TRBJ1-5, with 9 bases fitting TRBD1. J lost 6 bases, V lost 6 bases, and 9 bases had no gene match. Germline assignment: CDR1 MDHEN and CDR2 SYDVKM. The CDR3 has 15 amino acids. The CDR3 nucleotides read TGTGCCAGCAGCCTCGGACAGGGGTTTCGTCAGCCCCAGCATTTT. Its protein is CASSLGQGFRQPQHF.

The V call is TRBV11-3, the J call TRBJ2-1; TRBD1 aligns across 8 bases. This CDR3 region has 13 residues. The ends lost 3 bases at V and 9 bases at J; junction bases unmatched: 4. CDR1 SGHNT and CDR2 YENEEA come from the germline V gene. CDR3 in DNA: TGTGCCAGCAGCTTGACAGGGGTCGGTGAGCAGTTCTTC. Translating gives CASSLTGVGEQFF.

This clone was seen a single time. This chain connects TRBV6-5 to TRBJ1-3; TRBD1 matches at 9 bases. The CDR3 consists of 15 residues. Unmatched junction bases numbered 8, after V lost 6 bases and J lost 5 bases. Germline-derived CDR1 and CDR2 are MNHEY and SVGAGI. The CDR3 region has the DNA TGTGCCAGCAGCCGCGGGACAGGGCCCCGAAACACCATATATTTT. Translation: CASSRGTGPRNTIYF.

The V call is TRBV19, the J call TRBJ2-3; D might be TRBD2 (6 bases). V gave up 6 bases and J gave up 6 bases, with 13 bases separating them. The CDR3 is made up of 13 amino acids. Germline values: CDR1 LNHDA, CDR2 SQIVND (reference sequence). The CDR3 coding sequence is TGTGCCAGTAGCGGGAGCGCGAAGGATACGCAGTATTTT. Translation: CASSGSAKDTQYF.

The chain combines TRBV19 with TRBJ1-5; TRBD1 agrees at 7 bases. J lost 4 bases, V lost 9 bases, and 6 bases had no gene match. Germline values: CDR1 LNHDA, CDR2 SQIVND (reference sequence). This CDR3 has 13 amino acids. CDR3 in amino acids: CASGGRGNQPQHF. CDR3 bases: TGTGCCAGCGGGGGCAGGGGGAATCAGCCCCAGCATTTT.

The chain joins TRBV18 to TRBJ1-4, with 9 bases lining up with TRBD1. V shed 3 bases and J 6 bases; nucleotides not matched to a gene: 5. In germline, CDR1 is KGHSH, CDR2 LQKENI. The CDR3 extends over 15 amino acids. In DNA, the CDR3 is TGTGCCAGCTCACCTGCGGACAGGGGCTATGAAAAACTGTTTTTT. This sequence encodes CASSPADRGYEKLFF.

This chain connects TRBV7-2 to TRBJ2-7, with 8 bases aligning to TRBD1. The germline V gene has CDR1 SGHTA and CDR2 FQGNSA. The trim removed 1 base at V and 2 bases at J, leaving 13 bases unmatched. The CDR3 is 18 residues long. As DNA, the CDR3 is TGTGCCAGCAGCTTAGGAGGCTTGGGACAGGTACCGACCTACGAGCAGTACGTC. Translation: CASSLGGLGQVPTYEQYV.

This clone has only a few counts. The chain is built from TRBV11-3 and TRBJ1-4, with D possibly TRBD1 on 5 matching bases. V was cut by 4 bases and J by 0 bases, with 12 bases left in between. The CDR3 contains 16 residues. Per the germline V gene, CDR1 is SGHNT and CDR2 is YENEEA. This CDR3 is CASSSSGSATNEKLFF. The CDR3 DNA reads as TGTGCCAGCAGCTCCTCAGGGTCCGCAACTAATGAAAAACTGTTTTTT.

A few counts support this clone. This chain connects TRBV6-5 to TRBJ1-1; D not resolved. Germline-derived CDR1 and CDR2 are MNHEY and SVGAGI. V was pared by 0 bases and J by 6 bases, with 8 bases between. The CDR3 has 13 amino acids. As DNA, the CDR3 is TGTGCCAGCAGTTACTCGGGCAGTTCTGAAGCTTTCTTT. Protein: CASSYSGSSEAFF.

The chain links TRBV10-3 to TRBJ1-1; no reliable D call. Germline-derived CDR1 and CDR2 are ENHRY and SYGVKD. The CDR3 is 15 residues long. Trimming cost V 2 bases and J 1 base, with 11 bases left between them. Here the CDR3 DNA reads TGTGCCATCAGTGAGCCCGGGTCGGGGAACACTGAAGCTTTCTTT. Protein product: CAISEPGSGNTEAFF.

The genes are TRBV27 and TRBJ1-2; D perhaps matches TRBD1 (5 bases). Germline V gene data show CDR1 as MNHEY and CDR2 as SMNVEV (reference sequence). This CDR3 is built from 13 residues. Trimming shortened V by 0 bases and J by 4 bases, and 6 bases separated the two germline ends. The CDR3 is CASSLSGPYGYTF. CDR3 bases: TGTGCCAGCAGTTTATCGGGGCCCTATGGCTACACCTTC.

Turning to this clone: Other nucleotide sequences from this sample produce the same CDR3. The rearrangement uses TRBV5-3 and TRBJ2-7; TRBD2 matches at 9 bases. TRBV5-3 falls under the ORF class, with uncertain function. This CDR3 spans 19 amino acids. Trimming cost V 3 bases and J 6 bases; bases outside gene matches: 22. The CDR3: CARSSDSTKREEGGLEQYV. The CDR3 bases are TGTGCCAGAAGCTCGGACAGCACTAAGCGGGAGGAAGGTGGGCTCGAGCAGTACGTC.

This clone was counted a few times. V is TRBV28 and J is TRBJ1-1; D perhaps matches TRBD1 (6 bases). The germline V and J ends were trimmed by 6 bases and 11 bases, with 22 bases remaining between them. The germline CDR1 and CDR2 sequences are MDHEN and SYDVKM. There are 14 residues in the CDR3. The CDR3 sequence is CASSTAQGFQRAFF. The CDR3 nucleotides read TGTGCCAGCAGCACCGCACAGGGTTTTCAAAGGGCTTTCTTT. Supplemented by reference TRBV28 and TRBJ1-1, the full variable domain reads DVKVTQSSRYLVKRTGEKVFLECVQDMDHENMFWYRQDPGLGLRLIYFSYDVKMKEKGDIPEGYSVSREKKERFSLILESASTNQTSMYLCASSTAQGFQRAFFGQGTRLTVV.

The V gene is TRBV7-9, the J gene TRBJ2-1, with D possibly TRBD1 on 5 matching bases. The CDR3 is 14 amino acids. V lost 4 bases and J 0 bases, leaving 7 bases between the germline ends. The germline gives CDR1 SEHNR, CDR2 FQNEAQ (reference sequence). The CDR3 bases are TGTGCCAGCAGCTCAGGGTACTCCTACAATGAGCAGTTCTTC. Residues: CASSSGYSYNEQFF.

The CDR3 DNA reads as TGTGCCAGCAGCTCTCGGGACACGAACTATGGCTACACCTTC. Translation gives CASSSRDTNYGYTF. The chain recombines TRBV7-2 with TRBJ1-2; possibly TRBD1 for D (6 bases). CDR1 SGHTA and CDR2 FQGNSA come from the germline V gene. Trimming stripped 4 bases from V and 2 bases from J, with 11 bases between. The CDR3 runs to 14 residues.

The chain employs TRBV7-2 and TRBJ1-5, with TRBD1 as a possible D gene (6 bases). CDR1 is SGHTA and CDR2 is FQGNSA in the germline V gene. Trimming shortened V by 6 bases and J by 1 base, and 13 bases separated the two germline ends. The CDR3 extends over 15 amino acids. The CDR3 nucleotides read TGTGCCAGCAGTCCCACGGGGGGCAGCAATCAGCCCCAGCATTTT. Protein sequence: CASSPTGGSNQPQHF.

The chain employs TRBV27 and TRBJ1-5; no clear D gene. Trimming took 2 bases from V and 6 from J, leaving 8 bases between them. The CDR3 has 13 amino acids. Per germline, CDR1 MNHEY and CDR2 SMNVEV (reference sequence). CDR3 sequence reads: CASSLQDTQPQHF. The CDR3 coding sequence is TGTGCCAGCAGTTTACAGGATACTCAGCCCCAGCATTTT.

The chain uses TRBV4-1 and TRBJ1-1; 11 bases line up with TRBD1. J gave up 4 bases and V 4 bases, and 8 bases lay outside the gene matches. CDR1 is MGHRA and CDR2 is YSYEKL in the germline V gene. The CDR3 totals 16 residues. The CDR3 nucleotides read TGCGCCAGCAGCCCACGGACAGGGGGCGTGAGCACTGAAGCTTTCTTT. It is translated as CASSPRTGGVSTEAFF.

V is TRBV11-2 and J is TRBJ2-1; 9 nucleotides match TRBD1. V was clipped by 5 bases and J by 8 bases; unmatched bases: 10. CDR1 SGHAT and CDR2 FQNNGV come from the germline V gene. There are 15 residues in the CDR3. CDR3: CASSPQLRTGDEQFF. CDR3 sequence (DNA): TGTGCCAGCAGCCCTCAACTAAGGACAGGGGATGAGCAGTTCTTC.

The CDR3 nucleotides read TGCGCCAGCAGTGAACGGTACGAGCAGTACTTC. Translated: CASSERYEQYF. The V call is TRBV10-2, the J call TRBJ2-7; D unclear. Per the germline V gene, CDR1 is WSHSY and CDR2 is SAAADI. V shed 3 bases and J shed 4 bases, with 4 bases lying between them. This CDR3 spans 11 amino acids.

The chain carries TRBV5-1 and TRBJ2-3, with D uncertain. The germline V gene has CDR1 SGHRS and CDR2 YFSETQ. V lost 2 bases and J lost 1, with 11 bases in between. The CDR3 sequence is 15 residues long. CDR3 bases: TGCGCCAGCAGCTTAAACTACGTTGGCACAGATACGCAGTATTTT. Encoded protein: CASSLNYVGTDTQYF.

DNA of the CDR3: TGTGCCAGCAGCTTGCCCGCGGGAAAAGGGACCCAGTACTTC. Its translation is CASSLPAGKGTQYF. The gene calls are TRBV5-6 and TRBJ2-5; D might be TRBD2 (6 bases). V lost 1 base and J 7 bases, leaving 14 bases between the germline ends. Germline loops: CDR1 SGHDT, CDR2 YYEEEE. This CDR3 contains 14 residues.

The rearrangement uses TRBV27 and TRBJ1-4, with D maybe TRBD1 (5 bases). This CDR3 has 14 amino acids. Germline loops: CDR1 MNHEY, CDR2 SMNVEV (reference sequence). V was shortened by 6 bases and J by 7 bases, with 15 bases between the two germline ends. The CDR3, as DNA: TGTGCCAGCAGCCTAAACAGGTTCCCTGAAAAACTGTTTTTT. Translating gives CASSLNRFPEKLFF.

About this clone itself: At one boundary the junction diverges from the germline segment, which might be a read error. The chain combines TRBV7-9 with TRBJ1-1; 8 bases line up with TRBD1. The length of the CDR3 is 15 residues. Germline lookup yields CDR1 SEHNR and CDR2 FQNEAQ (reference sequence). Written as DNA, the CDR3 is TGTTCCAGCAGCTCTGGACAGGGTGTGAACACTGAAGCTTTCTTT. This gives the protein CSSSSGQGVNTEAFF.

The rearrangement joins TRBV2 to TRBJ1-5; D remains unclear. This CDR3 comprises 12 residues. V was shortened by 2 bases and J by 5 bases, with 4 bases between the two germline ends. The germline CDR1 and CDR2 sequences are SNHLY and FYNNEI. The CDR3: CASSEPDQPQHF. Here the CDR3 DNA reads TGTGCCAGCAGTGAACCAGATCAGCCCCAGCATTTT.

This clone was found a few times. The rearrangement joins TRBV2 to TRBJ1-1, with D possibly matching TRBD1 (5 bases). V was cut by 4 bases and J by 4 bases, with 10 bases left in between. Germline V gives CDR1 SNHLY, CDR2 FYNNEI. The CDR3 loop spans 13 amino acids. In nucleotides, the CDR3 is TGTGCCAGCAGTGTGACAGAAAGCACTGAAGCTTTCTTT. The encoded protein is CASSVTESTEAFF.

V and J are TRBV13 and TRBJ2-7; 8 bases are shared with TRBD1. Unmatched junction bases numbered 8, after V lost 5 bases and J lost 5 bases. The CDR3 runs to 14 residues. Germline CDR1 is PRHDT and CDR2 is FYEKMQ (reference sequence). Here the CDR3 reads CASSLRQGRNEQYF. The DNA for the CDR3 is TGTGCCAGCAGCCTCCGACAGGGGCGAAACGAGCAGTACTTC.

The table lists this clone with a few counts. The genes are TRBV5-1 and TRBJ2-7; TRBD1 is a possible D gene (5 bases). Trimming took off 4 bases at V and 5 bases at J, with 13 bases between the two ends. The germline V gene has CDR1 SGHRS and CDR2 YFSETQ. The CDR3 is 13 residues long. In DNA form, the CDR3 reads TGCGCCAGCAGCGGAGCAGGGTGGAACGAGCAGTACTTC. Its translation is CASSGAGWNEQYF.

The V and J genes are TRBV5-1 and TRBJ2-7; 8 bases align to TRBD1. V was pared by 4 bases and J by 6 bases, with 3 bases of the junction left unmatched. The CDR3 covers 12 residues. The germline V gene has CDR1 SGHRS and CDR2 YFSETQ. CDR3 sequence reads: CASSLQGGEQYV. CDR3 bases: TGCGCCAGCAGCCTACAGGGGGGCGAGCAGTACGTC.